The 6 T cell receptor beta chains listed next were all sequenced from one sample in a study of T-cell reconstitution after alpha-beta-depleted transplantation in children. Unique molecular identifiers were incorporated during preparation of the TCRbeta library. Via MiXCR, TCRdb re-called the PCR reads, giving one row per CDR3 protein. Here the sample spans 450,000 to 600,000 distinct CDR3 sequences, roughly 13% being singletons. The input for sequencing was PBMCs, mostly from graft donor cells, taken 360 days after TCRalphabeta/CD19-depleted stem cell transplant. The origin of the receptors is a male patient aged 10 to 17 who had a stem cell transplant for acute myeloid leukemia, so the T cells may come from the graft donor.

V and J are TRBV5-1 and TRBJ2-3; no definite D call. The CDR3 extends over 14 amino acids. V lost 0 bases and J lost 2, with 7 bases in between. In germline, CDR1 is SGHRS, CDR2 YFSETQ. Here the CDR3 reads CASSLGHLTDTQYF. CDR3 coding DNA: TGCGCCAGCAGCTTGGGCCACCTCACAGATACGCAGTATTTT.

This sequence joins TRBV7-9 and TRBJ2-3; D gene ambiguous. V gave up 4 bases and J gave up 3 bases, with 11 bases separating them. Germline V gene data show CDR1 as SEHNR and CDR2 as FQNEAQ (reference sequence). The CDR3 loop spans 14 amino acids. The CDR3 loop reads CASSSRSYTDTQYF. The CDR3 DNA reads TGTGCCAGCAGCTCTAGAAGCTATACAGATACGCAGTATTTT.

The chain combines TRBV20-1 with TRBJ2-5; 13 nucleotides line up with TRBD2. V lost 1 base, J lost 5 bases, and 7 bases stayed unmatched. This CDR3 contains 16 residues. Germline-derived CDR1 and CDR2 are DFQATT and SNEGSKA (reference sequence). The CDR3 is CSARGGTSGNGETQYF. The CDR3 DNA reads TGCAGTGCTAGAGGGGGGACTAGCGGGAATGGGGAGACCCAGTACTTC.

The V call is TRBV4-3, the J call TRBJ2-5, with TRBD2 matching over 10 bases. V lost 4 bases to trimming and J lost 2 bases; unmatched junction nucleotides: 7. This CDR3 has 16 amino acids. In germline, CDR1 is LGHNA, CDR2 YSLEER. CDR3 protein: CASSPGLAALQETQYF. The CDR3 region has the DNA TGCGCCAGCAGCCCAGGACTAGCGGCACTTCAAGAGACCCAGTACTTC.

The V call is TRBV28, the J call TRBJ2-7; TRBD1 agrees at 9 bases. This CDR3 is 13 amino acids long. Germline loops: CDR1 MDHEN, CDR2 SYDVKM. V shed 11 bases and J 2 bases; nucleotides not matched to a gene: 7. CDR3 loop: CAVTHRGPYEQYF. DNA of the CDR3: TGTGCCGTGACCCACAGGGGGCCCTACGAGCAGTACTTC.

The chain employs TRBV7-8 and TRBJ2-7; 7 bases match TRBD1. The CDR3 covers 15 residues. V dropped 0 bases and J dropped 0; count of bases not matched to a gene: 2. The germline V gene has CDR1 SGHVS and CDR2 FQNEAQ. DNA for the CDR3: TGTGCCAGCAGCTTAGCCTGGGACAGCTCCTACGAGCAGTACTTC. Its protein is CASSLAWDSSYEQYF.